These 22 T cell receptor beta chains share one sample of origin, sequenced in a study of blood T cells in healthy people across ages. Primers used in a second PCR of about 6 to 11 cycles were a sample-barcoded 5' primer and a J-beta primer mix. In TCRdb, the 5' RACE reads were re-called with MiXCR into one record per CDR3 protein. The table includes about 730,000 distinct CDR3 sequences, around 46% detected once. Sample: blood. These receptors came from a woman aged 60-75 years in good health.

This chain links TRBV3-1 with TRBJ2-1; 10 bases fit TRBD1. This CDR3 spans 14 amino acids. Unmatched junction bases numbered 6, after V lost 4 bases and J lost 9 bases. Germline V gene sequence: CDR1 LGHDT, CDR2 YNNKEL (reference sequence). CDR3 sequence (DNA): TGTGCCAGCAGCCGGGGACAGGGGAGCGGTGAGCAGTTCTTC. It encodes CASSRGQGSGEQFF.

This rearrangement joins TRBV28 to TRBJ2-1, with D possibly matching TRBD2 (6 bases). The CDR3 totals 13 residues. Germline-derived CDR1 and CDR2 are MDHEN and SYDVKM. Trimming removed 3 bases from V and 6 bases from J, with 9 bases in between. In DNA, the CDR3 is TGTGCCAGCAGTTTGACTAGGTCCAATGAGCAGTTCTTC. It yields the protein CASSLTRSNEQFF.

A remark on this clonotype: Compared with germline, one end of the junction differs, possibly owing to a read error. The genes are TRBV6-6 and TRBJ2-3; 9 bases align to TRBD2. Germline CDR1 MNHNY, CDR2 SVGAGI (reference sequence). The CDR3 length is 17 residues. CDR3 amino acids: CAGSKTLAGAATDTQYF. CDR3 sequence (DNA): TGTGCCGGCAGCAAAACATTAGCGGGGGCCGCCACAGATACGCAGTATTTT.

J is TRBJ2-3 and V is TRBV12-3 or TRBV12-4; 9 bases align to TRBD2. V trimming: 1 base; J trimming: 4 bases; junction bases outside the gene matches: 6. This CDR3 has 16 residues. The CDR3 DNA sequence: TGTGCCAGCAGTTTAGAAGCGGGAGGTGGGGCAGATACGCAGTATTTT. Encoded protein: CASSLEAGGGADTQYF.

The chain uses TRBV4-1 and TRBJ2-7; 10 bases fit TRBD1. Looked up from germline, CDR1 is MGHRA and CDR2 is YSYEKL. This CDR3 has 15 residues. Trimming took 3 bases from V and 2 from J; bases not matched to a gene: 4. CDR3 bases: TGCGCCAGCAGCCACCCCGGGACAGGGGCCTACGAGCAGTACTTC. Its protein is CASSHPGTGAYEQYF.

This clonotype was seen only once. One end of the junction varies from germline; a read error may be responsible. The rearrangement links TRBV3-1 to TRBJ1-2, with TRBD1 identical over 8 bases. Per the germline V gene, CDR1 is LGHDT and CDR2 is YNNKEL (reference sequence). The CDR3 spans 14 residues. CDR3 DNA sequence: TGTGCTAGCATCCAAGTAGGACAGGGAACTGGCTACACCTTC. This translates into CASIQVGQGTGYTF.

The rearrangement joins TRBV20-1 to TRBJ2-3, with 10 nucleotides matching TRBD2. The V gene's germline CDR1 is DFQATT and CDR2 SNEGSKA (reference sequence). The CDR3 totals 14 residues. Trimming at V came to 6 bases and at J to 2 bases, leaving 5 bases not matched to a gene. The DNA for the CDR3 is TGCAGTGCACCTAGCGGGGGCATCACAGATACGCAGTATTTT. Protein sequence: CSAPSGGITDTQYF.

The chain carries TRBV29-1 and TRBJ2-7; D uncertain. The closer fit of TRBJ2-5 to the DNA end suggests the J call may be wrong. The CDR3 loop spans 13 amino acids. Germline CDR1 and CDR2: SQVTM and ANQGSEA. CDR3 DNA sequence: TGCAGCGCCCTGACCACGGGTTCAGGGACCCAGTACTTC. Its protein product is CSALTTGSGTQYF.

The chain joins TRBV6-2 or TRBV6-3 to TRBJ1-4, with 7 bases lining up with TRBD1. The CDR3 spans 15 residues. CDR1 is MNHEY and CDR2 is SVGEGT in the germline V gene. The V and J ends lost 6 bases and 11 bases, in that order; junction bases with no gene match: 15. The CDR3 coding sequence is TGTGCCAGCAGCGGGACAGAAAGAGTGCACAGGAAACTGTTTTTT. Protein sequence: CASSGTERVHRKLFF.

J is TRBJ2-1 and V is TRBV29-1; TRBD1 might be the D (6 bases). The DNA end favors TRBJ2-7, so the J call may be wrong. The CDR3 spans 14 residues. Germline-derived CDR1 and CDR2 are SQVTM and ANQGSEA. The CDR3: CSVELGQFYNEQYF. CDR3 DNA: TGCAGCGTTGAATTAGGACAGTTCTACAATGAGCAGTACTTC.

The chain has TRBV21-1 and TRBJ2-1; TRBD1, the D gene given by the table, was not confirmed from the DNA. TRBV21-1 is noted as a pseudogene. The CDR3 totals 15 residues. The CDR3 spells CASSNGKGIYNEQFF. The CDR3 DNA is TGTGCCAGCAGCAATGGTAAGGGGATCTACAATGAGCAGTTCTTC.

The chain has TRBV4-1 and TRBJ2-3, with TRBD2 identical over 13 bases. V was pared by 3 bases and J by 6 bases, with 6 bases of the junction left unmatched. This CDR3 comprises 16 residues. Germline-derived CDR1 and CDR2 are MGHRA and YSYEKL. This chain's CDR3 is CASSHPGLAGDDTQYF. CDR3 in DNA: TGCGCCAGCAGCCACCCCGGACTAGCGGGAGACGATACGCAGTATTTT.

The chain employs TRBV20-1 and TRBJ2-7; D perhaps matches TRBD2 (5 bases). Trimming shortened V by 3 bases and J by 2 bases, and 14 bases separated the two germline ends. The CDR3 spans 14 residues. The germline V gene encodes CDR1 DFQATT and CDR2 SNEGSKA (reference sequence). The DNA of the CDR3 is TGCAGTGCTAGCCCCCCCTCTAGCCCCTACGAGCAGTACTTC. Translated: CSASPPSSPYEQYF.

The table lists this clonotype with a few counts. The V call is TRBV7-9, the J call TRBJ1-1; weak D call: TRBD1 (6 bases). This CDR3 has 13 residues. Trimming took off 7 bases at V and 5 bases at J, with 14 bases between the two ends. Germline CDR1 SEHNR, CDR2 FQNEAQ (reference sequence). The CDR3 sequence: CASTEGGITEAFF. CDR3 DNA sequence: TGTGCCAGCACCGAAGGGGGGATAACTGAAGCTTTCTTT.

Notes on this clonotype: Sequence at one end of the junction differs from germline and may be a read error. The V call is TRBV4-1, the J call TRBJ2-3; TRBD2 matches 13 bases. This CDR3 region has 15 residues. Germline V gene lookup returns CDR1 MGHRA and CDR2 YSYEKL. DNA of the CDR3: TGCGCCGGCAGCCAATTGGGGACTAGCGGGAATACGCAGTATTTT. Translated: CAGSQLGTSGNTQYF.

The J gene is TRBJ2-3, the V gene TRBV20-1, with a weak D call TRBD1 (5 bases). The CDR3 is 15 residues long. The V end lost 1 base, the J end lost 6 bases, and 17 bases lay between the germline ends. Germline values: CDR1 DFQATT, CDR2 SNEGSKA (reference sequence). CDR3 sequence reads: CSARVGASLGDTQYF. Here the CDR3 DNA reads TGCAGTGCTAGAGTAGGGGCATCCCTGGGGGATACGCAGTATTTT.

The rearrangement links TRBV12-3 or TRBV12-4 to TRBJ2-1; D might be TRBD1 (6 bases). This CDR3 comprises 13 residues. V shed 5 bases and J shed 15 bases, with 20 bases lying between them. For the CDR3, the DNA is TGTGCCAGCAGTCGAACAACAGGGTGCGCTCTGTTCTTC. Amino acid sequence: CASSRTTGCALFF.

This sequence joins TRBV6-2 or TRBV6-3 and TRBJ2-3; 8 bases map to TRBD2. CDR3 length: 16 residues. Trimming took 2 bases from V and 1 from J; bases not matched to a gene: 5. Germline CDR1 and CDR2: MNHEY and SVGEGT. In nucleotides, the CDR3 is TGTGCCAGCAGTTACGGGGCTAGCGGGTGCACAGATACGCAGTATTTT. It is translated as CASSYGASGCTDTQYF.

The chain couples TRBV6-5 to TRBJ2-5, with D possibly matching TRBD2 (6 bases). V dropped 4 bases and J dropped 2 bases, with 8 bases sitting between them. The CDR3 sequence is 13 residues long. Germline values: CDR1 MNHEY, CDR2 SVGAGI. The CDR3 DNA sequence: TGTGCCAGCAGTTCGGACTATCAAGAGACCCAGTACTTC. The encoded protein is CASSSDYQETQYF.

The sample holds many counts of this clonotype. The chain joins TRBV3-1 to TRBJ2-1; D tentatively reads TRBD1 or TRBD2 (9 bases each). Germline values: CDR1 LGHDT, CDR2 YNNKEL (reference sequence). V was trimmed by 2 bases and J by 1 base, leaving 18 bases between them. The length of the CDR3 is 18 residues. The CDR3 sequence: CASSQTGGAGGSYNEQFF. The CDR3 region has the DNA TGTGCCAGCAGCCAAACAGGGGGCGCGGGGGGGTCCTACAATGAGCAGTTCTTC.

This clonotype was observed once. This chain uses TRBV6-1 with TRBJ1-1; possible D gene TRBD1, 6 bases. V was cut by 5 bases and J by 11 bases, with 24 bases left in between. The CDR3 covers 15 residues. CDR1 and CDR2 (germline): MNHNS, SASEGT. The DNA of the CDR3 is TGTGCCAGCAGTCTTTACTCCGGGACACAGGGTGATGCTTTCTTT. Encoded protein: CASSLYSGTQGDAFF.

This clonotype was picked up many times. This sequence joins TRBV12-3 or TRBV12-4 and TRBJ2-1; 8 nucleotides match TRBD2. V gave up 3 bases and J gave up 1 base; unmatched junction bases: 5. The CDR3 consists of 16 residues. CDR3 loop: CASSFPGGRSYNEQFF. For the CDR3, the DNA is TGTGCCAGCAGTTTCCCGGGGGGGAGGTCCTACAATGAGCAGTTCTTC.